The 12 T cell receptor beta chains in this list originate from one sample, sequenced in a study of cytomegalovirus exposure and HLA in healthy donors. The PCR had 60 Vbeta and 13 Jbeta primers. Clones were sequenced by immunoSEQ multiplex PCR, and TCRdb holds only the in-frame ones, with some missing. This table holds over 150,000 clones, around 77% found once. Material for sequencing was PBMCs. Source of these receptors: a young woman in good health and CMV-seronegative.

This clone was seen once. The chain employs TRBV30 and TRBJ2-2, with 9 positions matching TRBD1. The CDR3 has 14 amino acids. Germline V gene sequence: CDR1 GTSNPN, CDR2 SVGIG (reference sequence). V was clipped by 4 bases and J by 3 bases; unmatched bases: 3. CDR3 loop: CAWTRTGDTGELFF. DNA for the CDR3: TGTGCCTGGACCCGGACAGGGGACACCGGGGAGCTGTTTTTT.

V gene TRBV4-2 combines with J gene TRBJ2-6; 9 bases are shared with TRBD2. After removal of 1 base from V and 3 bases from J, the junction contained 7 bases not matched to a gene. The CDR3 is made up of 18 amino acids. Looked up from germline, CDR1 is LGHNA and CDR2 is YNFKEQ. CDR3 in DNA: TGTGCCAGCAGCCAAGTAAATAGCGGGAGCGATGGGGCCAACGTCCTGACTTTC. Protein product: CASSQVNSGSDGANVLTF.

The chain recombines TRBV7-3 with TRBJ1-5, with 7 bases lining up with TRBD1. The CDR3 has 13 amino acids. With V trimmed by 3 bases and J by 4 bases, 0 bases remained unmatched. Germline V gives CDR1 SGHTA, CDR2 FQGTGA. CDR3 sequence reads: CASSLDRNQPQHF. CDR3 nucleotides: TGTGCCAGCAGCTTGGACAGGAATCAGCCCCAGCATTTT.

This chain connects TRBV10-2 to TRBJ2-1; 10 bases fit TRBD2. This CDR3 contains 15 residues. CDR1 is WSHSY, CDR2 SAAADI, per germline. V was clipped by 5 bases and J by 3 bases; unmatched bases: 4. This CDR3 is CASSRSGGVYNEQFF. Here the CDR3 DNA reads TGCGCCAGCAGTCGGAGCGGGGGGGTCTACAATGAGCAGTTCTTC.

This chain joins TRBV7-3 and TRBJ2-1, with TRBD2 matching over 8 bases. V dropped 5 bases and J dropped 4; count of bases not matched to a gene: 7. This CDR3 comprises 15 residues. Germline-derived CDR1 and CDR2 are SGHTA and FQGTGA. The CDR3 region is CASSITRGEYNEQFF. The DNA for the CDR3 is TGTGCCAGCAGCATTACGCGGGGGGAATACAATGAGCAGTTCTTC. The complete variable domain, with remaining parts taken from reference TRBV7-3 and TRBJ2-1, reads GAGVSQTPSNKVTEKGKYVELRCDPISGHTALYWYRQSLGQGPEFLIYFQGTGAADDSGLPNDRFFAVRPEGSVSTLKIQRTERGDSAVYLCASSITRGEYNEQFFGPGTRLTVL.

This clone came up a few times. This chain joins TRBV4-1 and TRBJ2-3; 8 bases align to TRBD2. CDR3 length: 13 amino acids. Germline values: CDR1 MGHRA, CDR2 YSYEKL. The ends lost 11 bases at V and 5 bases at J; junction bases unmatched: 9. CDR3 in DNA: TGCGCCTTCGGGGGGGTAAAGGGAGATACGCAGTATTTT. As protein: CAFGGVKGDTQYF.

The chain carries TRBV11-2 and TRBJ2-2; no clear D gene. The V gene's germline CDR1 is SGHAT and CDR2 FQNNGV. The V gene lost 1 base and the J gene lost 7 bases, with 7 bases spanning the gap. The CDR3 is 13 residues long. This CDR3 is CASSLGVRGELFF. CDR3 in DNA: TGTGCCAGCAGCTTAGGAGTCCGCGGGGAGCTGTTTTTT.

This clone came up once. This chain connects TRBV7-9 to TRBJ2-1; perhaps TRBD2 as D (6 bases). The germline gives CDR1 SEHNR, CDR2 FQNEAQ (reference sequence). This CDR3 contains 14 residues. Trimming left V 7 bases short and J 7 bases short, with 17 bases between. The CDR3 bases are TGTGCCAGCAAACCCGGGGGAAGGATTAATGAGCAGTTCTTC. Protein product: CASKPGGRINEQFF.

This rearrangement joins TRBV5-1 to TRBJ1-2; 8 bases are a match to TRBD1. Trimming removed 3 bases from V and 1 base from J; junction bases left unmatched: 2. The CDR3 covers 14 residues. Germline CDR1 is SGHRS and CDR2 is YFSETQ. Here the CDR3 DNA reads TGCGCCAGCAGCTGGGACAGGCGTAACTATGGCTACACCTTC. The encoded protein is CASSWDRRNYGYTF.

To note about this clone: Additional DNA sequences in this sample encode the identical CDR3. The chain has TRBV5-1 and TRBJ2-5; D not certain. This CDR3 region has 12 residues. V was shortened by 0 bases and J by 5 bases, with 5 bases between the two germline ends. Germline CDR1 reads SGHRS; CDR2 reads YFSETQ. Here the CDR3 reads CASSLAGETQYF. In DNA form, the CDR3 reads TGCGCCAGCAGCTTGGCCGGGGAGACCCAGTACTTC.

The V call is TRBV4-1, the J call TRBJ1-1; D is perhaps TRBD1 (5 bases). There are 15 residues in the CDR3. Germline CDR1 reads MGHRA; CDR2 reads YSYEKL. The V gene lost 2 bases and the J gene lost 5 bases, with 15 bases spanning the gap. CDR3 sequence reads: CASSQIAGGGTEAFF. The CDR3 DNA sequence: TGCGCCAGCAGCCAAATTGCCGGGGGGGGAACTGAAGCTTTCTTT.

The rearrangement uses TRBV6-5 and TRBJ1-6; weak D call: TRBD1 (5 bases). Germline-derived CDR1 and CDR2 are MNHEY and SVGAGI. V lost 9 bases and J 11 bases, leaving 14 bases between the germline ends. The CDR3 covers 12 residues. CDR3 nucleotide sequence: TGTGCCAGTTCCCGGAGGGGAGCACCCCTCCACTTT. This translates into CASSRRGAPLHF.